This paragraph covers one T cell receptor (beta chain) sequence. Germline V lookup: CDR1 SGDLS, CDR2 YYNGEE. The V end was cut by 3 bases, the J end by 5 bases, with 14 bases between. This CDR3 spans 15 amino acids. Sequencing was performed with immunoSEQ multiplex PCR; in TCRdb, only in-frame clones are kept and a portion is missing. Of around 130,000 clones in the sample, around 88% were seen once. These data come from a study of blood T cell repertoires in COVID-19. What was sequenced was peripheral blood. The gene calls are TRBV9 and TRBJ1-4; TRBD1 might be the D (6 bases). The TCR originated in a man aged 45-65 years with active or convalescent COVID-19. The CDR3 loop reads CASSATGLQNEKLFF. DNA for the CDR3: TGTGCCAGCAGCGCTACAGGGCTGCAAAATGAAAAACTGTTTTTT.